The text below deals with one T cell receptor beta chain. This sample was included in a study of blood T cell repertoires in COVID-19. In the original analysis: Estimated nucleated cell counts came from reference gene primer amplification. Libraries were prepared by immunoSEQ multiplex PCR; TCRdb keeps only in-frame clonotypes and omits some of them. V and J calls and clone size are as listed in that table; D and trimming were resolved from the DNA. This sample yields about 300,000 clones, of which nearly 90% are seen a single time; 4.5% to 7% belongs to the top ten. Those enrolled, adults aged roughly 18 to 89 years, came from about 24 US areas. Germline V CDR1 and CDR2: KGHSH, LQKENI. Trimming removed 2 bases at V and 5 bases at J, with 12 bases between. The CDR3 extends over 14 amino acids.

The chain carries TRBV18 and TRBJ1-1; maybe TRBD1 (5 bases). Sequenced material: PBMCs or T cells enriched from blood (not recorded which). The TCR comes from a woman in her 30s who had recovered from COVID-19. Here the CDR3 reads CASSPISGETEAFF. As DNA, the CDR3 is TGTGCCAGCTCACCAATATCGGGGGAGACTGAAGCTTTCTTT.